These 3 T cell receptor beta chains were sequenced from one sample in a study of Ad26.COV2.S vaccination and SARS-CoV-2 variants. Treatment described: some 20 received Ad26.COV2.S at low or high dose, single or two shots; 5 received placebo; per-sample allocation not given. Day 63 following the first vaccine or placebo injection was when the samples were taken. TCRdb's copy holds only in-frame clones and misses some; the assay was immunoSEQ multiplex PCR. The sample includes over 400,000 clones, over 80% of them seen just once. Sequenced here: peripheral blood, sampled in a trial of Ad26.COV2.S vaccine versus placebo. These receptors were collected from a person aged 18-60 years who received the Ad26.COV2.S COVID-19 vaccine or a placebo.

This chain links TRBV15 with TRBJ2-2; D remains ambiguous. Trimming removed 4 bases at V and 6 bases at J, with 9 bases between. CDR3 length equals 13 residues. Per the germline V gene, CDR1 is LNHNV and CDR2 is YYDKDF (reference sequence). The DNA for the CDR3 is TGTGCCACCAGCATAATCCAATCCGGGGAGCTGTTTTTT. Protein: CATSIIQSGELFF.

This clone was counted only a few times. V is TRBV19 and J is TRBJ1-5; 7 positions agree with TRBD1. The CDR3 loop spans 16 amino acids. Germline V lookup: CDR1 LNHDA, CDR2 SQIVND (reference sequence). With 6 bases clipped from V and 0 bases from J, the junction kept 8 bases outside the gene matches. For the CDR3, the DNA is TGTGCCAGTAGCCCTCCGACAGGGTATAGCAATCAGCCCCAGCATTTT. Protein sequence: CASSPPTGYSNQPQHF.

This chain connects TRBV4-1 to TRBJ2-1; 10 bases fit TRBD2. V lost 1 base to trimming and J lost 9 bases; unmatched junction nucleotides: 15. Germline lookup yields CDR1 MGHRA and CDR2 YSYEKL. The CDR3 has 18 amino acids. This CDR3 is CASSQGHAIAGGGGEQFF. CDR3 DNA: TGCGCCAGCAGCCAAGGGCACGCAATAGCGGGGGGTGGCGGTGAGCAGTTCTTC.